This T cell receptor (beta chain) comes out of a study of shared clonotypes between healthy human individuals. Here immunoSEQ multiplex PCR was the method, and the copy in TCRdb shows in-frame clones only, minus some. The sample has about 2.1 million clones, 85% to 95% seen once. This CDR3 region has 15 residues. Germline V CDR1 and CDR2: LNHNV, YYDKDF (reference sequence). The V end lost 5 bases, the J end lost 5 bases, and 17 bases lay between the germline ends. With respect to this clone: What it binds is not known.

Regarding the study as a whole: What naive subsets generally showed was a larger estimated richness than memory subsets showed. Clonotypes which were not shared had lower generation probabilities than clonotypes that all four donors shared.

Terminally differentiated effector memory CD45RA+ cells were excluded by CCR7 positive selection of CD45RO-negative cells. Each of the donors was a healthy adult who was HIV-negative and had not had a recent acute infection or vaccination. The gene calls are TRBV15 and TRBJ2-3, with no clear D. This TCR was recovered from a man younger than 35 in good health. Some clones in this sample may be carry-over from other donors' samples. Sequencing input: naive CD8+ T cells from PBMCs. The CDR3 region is CATSRVPGLGDTQYF. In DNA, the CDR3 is TGTGCCACCAGCCGAGTCCCAGGCTTGGGAGATACGCAGTATTTT.